This T cell receptor beta chain was observed in a study of cytomegalovirus exposure and HLA in healthy donors. This CDR3 spans 16 amino acids. CDR1 is SGDLS, CDR2 YYNGEE, per germline. Trimming took 0 bases from V and 0 from J, leaving 11 bases between them. Assay used: immunoSEQ multiplex PCR; TCRdb lists only in-frame clones, some missing. This sample has approximately 120,000 clones, with under 90% found just once. The chain combines TRBV9 with TRBJ2-3; D perhaps matches TRBD2 (5 bases). The sample was PBMCs. This clonotype was sampled from a woman aged 18-29 years in good health and CMV-seronegative. This CDR3 is CASSVVASLSTDTQYF. Here the CDR3 DNA reads TGTGCCAGCAGCGTAGTGGCTAGCCTTAGCACAGATACGCAGTATTTT.